The present T cell receptor (beta chain) was sequenced within a study of shared clonotypes between healthy human individuals. As concerns this clone: Its antigen is undetermined.

Across several immunoSEQ plates, the genomic DNA of each subset was split evenly. Only in-frame clones appear in the TCRdb table, and some are missing; sequencing was by immunoSEQ multiplex PCR. Among approximately 500,000 clones listed, 78% were seen once. CDR1 MDHEN and CDR2 SYDVKM come from the germline V gene. V was trimmed by 7 bases and J by 1 base, leaving 17 bases between them. The length of the CDR3 is 16 residues. The study used about 84 million PBMCs per unsorted sample for genomic DNA. Regarding the study as a whole: The authors expected sequencing depth to affect clonotype sharing among donors. Represented diversity, genetic and exposure-history alike, was limited by few donors.

The TCR sequence derives from a middle-aged woman in good health. Some clones in this sample may be carry-over from other donors' samples. This chain joins TRBV28 and TRBJ1-3; a possible D gene is TRBD1 (6 bases). The sequenced sample consisted of PBMCs. CDR3 bases: TGTGCCAGCAACCCAGGGGACATCAGTTCTGGAAACACCATATATTTT. Amino acid sequence: CASNPGDISSGNTIYF.